This entry features one TCR beta chain sequence. Its matching antigen is unknown. These data originate in a study of cytomegalovirus exposure and HLA in healthy donors. Study-wide points: TCR beta V segments were, for the most part, productive about 87% or about 30% of the time in an earlier analysis.

Primers: 60 Vbeta forward and 13 Jbeta reverse. Clones were read by immunoSEQ multiplex PCR, and TCRdb kept only the in-frame ones, dropping some. The sample lists 110,000 or so clones; 76% were seen once. Trimming removed 6 bases at V and 12 bases at J, with 17 bases between. The V gene's germline CDR1 is LNHDA and CDR2 SQIVND (reference sequence). There are 12 residues in the CDR3. This cohort consisted of healthy bone marrow donors. V gene TRBV19 combines with J gene TRBJ1-1; weak D call: TRBD1 (6 bases). The receptor was derived from a man in his forties or fifties in good health and CMV-seropositive. Sequenced material: PBMCs. For the CDR3, the DNA is TGTGCCAGTAGCCGGGGGGCCGGTGAGACTTTCTTT. Translated, it gives CASSRGAGETFF.